Each of the 14 T cell receptor beta chains below was sequenced from the same sample in a study of identical twins. TCRdb reanalysed the 5' RACE reads using MiXCR and keeps one entry per CDR3 protein. The data contain about 470,000 distinct CDR3 sequences, less than 25% of them singletons. This sample also belongs to another study, concerning T cells expressing NK-cell markers.

The sample consisted of CD4+ T cells sorted from blood. All receptors derive from a woman between 18 and 29 years old in good health.

The chain links TRBV6-6 to TRBJ2-1, with D hard to call. CDR3 length equals 9 residues. The V and J ends lost 8 bases and 11 bases respectively, with 7 bases between them. The germline gives CDR1 MNHNY, CDR2 SVGAGI (reference sequence). The DNA of the CDR3 is TGTGCCAGCGGTACTCAGCAGTTCTTC. This translates into CASGTQQFF.

In its sample, this clonotype was seen a few times. This rearrangement joins TRBV10-3 to TRBJ2-7, with 7 bases fitting TRBD2. Germline V gene sequence: CDR1 ENHRY, CDR2 SYGVKD. The CDR3 is 17 amino acids. The J segment lost 5 bases and the V segment lost 9 bases, leaving 22 bases of the junction unmatched. The CDR3 DNA reads TGTGCCATTCGGTCGACCTCTCTAGCGGACCCCATCCACGAGCAGTACTTC. Protein product: CAIRSTSLADPIHEQYF.

The V gene is TRBV20-1, the J gene TRBJ2-5, with D hard to call. This CDR3 is built from 14 residues. Trimming shortened V by 0 bases and J by 1 base, and 9 bases separated the two germline ends. The germline gives CDR1 DFQATT, CDR2 SNEGSKA (reference sequence). This CDR3 is CSARDLASQETQYF. The CDR3 DNA reads as TGCAGTGCTAGAGATCTGGCATCCCAAGAGACCCAGTACTTC.

This sequence joins TRBV20-1 and TRBJ2-3; no definite D call. V shed 5 bases and J shed 2 bases, with 20 bases lying between them. The germline V gene has CDR1 DFQATT and CDR2 SNEGSKA (reference sequence). This CDR3 is 16 amino acids long. CDR3 loop: CSAGVSRAVTTDTQYF. In DNA, the CDR3 is TGCAGTGCTGGAGTCTCTAGGGCGGTAACCACAGATACGCAGTATTTT.

The sample holds a few counts of this clonotype. The rearrangement uses TRBV15 and TRBJ1-1; no definite D call. The germline gives CDR1 LNHNV, CDR2 YYDKDF (reference sequence). The CDR3 has 13 amino acids. Trimming cost V 1 base and J 0 bases, with 3 bases left between them. DNA for the CDR3: TGTGCCACCAGCAGAGGGATGAACACTGAAGCTTTCTTT. It translates to CATSRGMNTEAFF.

The rearrangement joins TRBV7-2 to TRBJ2-2, with D possibly TRBD2 on 6 matching bases. This CDR3 contains 14 residues. The germline CDR1 and CDR2 sequences are SGHTA and FQGNSA. Trimming stripped 3 bases from V and 6 bases from J, with 11 bases between. CDR3 in amino acids: CASSFLLAPGELFF. The CDR3 coding sequence is TGTGCCAGCAGCTTCTTACTAGCTCCCGGGGAGCTGTTTTTT.

The table lists this clonotype with many counts. The CDR3 here is CASSEGGLAGPSYEQYF. CDR3 coding DNA: TGCGCCAGCAGTGAGGGGGGCCTAGCGGGACCGTCCTACGAGCAGTACTTC. The chain recombines TRBV10-2 with TRBJ2-7, with TRBD2 identical over 9 bases. The V gene end was trimmed by 2 bases and the J gene end by 1 base; junction bases not matched to a gene: 9. Germline V gene lookup returns CDR1 WSHSY and CDR2 SAAADI. The CDR3 is 17 amino acids.

This clonotype was seen only a few times. J is TRBJ2-2 and V is TRBV5-5, with 7 nucleotides matching TRBD1. The J segment lost 0 bases and the V segment lost 2 bases, leaving 4 bases of the junction unmatched. Per the germline V gene, CDR1 is SGHKS and CDR2 is YYEKEE (reference sequence). This CDR3 has 16 residues. The DNA of the CDR3 is TGTGCCAGCAGCTTCTTTGGGACAGCGAACACCGGGGAGCTGTTTTTT. Translation: CASSFFGTANTGELFF.

The chain is built from TRBV11-3 and TRBJ2-7; D may be TRBD2 (8 bases). The CDR3 contains 15 residues. In germline, CDR1 is SGHNT, CDR2 YENEEA. V was pared by 5 bases and J by 1 base, with 15 bases between. CDR3 bases: TGTGCCAGCAGCGCGGGGGGACAGAGGTCCTACGAGCAGTACTTC. It is translated as CASSAGGQRSYEQYF.

This clonotype showed up just a few times. This sequence joins TRBV6-1 and TRBJ2-1; 9 nucleotides line up with TRBD1. With V trimmed by 5 bases and J by 15 bases, 23 bases remained unmatched. Germline CDR1 is MNHNS and CDR2 is SASEGT. This CDR3 is built from 17 residues. CDR3 sequence (DNA): TGTGCCAGCAGTCGCGAACCCTTAGGGACAGGGCACCTACCGGGGTTCTTC. Translating gives CASSREPLGTGHLPGFF.

This clonotype was recorded a few times. This chain joins TRBV29-1 and TRBJ1-1; 9 bases align to TRBD1. Trimming cost V 6 bases and J 5 bases; bases outside gene matches: 7. CDR3 length: 13 residues. Germline CDR1 is SQVTM and CDR2 is ANQGSEA. The CDR3 sequence is CSVQGQGNTEAFF. The CDR3 DNA reads as TGCAGCGTGCAGGGACAGGGTAATACTGAAGCTTTCTTT.

In its sample, this clonotype was seen a few times. Mismatch with germline at one junction end may stem from a read error. The chain combines TRBV29-1 with TRBJ2-3, with a tentative D call TRBD1 (6 bases). Germline-derived CDR1 and CDR2 are SQVTM and ANQGSEA. There are 9 residues in the CDR3. CDR3 DNA: TGCAGCGTCGATCGGACAGACGATTTT. It codes for CSVDRTDDF.

This clonotype has a handful of counts. The chain is built from TRBV3-1 and TRBJ2-7; 10 bases fit TRBD2. The V and J ends lost 4 bases and 4 bases, in that order; junction bases with no gene match: 7. The CDR3 consists of 15 residues. Germline V gene sequence: CDR1 LGHDT, CDR2 YNNKEL (reference sequence). In nucleotides, the CDR3 is TGTGCCAGCAGCCCTACACTAGCGGGATCATACGAGCAGTACTTC. Translation gives CASSPTLAGSYEQYF.

The chain recombines TRBV25-1 with TRBJ1-2; D uncertain. This CDR3 is 14 amino acids long. V shed 1 base and J shed 3 bases, with 9 bases lying between them. CDR1 MGHDK and CDR2 SYGVNS come from the germline V gene. CDR3 in DNA: TGTGCCAGCAGTGAATCAGGAGGAGACTATGGCTACACCTTC. This encodes CASSESGGDYGYTF.